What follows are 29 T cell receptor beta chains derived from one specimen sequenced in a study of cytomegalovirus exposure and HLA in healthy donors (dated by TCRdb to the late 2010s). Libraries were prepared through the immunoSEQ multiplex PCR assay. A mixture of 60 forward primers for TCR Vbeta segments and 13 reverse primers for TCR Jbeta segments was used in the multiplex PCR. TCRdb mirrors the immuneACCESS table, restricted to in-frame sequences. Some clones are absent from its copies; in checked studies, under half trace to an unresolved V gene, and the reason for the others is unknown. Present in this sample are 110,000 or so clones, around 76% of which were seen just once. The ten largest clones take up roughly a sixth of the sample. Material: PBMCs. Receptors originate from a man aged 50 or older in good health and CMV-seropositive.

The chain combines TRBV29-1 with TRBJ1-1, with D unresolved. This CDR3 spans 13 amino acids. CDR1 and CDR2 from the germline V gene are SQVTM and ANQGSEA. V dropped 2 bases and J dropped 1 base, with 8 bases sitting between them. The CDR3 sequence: CSVEYRRNTEAFF. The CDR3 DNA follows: TGCAGCGTTGAATATAGGAGGAACACTGAAGCTTTCTTT. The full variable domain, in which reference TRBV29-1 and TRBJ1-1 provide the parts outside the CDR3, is SAVISQKPSRDICQRGTSLTIQCQVDSQVTMMFWYRQQPGQSLTLIATANQGSEATYESGFVIDKFPISRPNLTFSTLTVSNMSPEDSSIYLCSVEYRRNTEAFFGQGTRLTVV.

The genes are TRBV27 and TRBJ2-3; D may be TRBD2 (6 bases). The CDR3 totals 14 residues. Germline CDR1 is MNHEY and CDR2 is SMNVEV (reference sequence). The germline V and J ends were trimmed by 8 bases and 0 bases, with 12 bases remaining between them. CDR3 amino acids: CASRPGLSTDTQYF. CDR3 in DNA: TGTGCCAGCCGCCCGGGACTGAGCACAGATACGCAGTATTTT.

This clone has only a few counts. The CDR3 DNA reads TGTGCCAGCAGTGGGACAGGGGACTACAATCAGCCCCAGCATTTT. Translating gives CASSGTGDYNQPQHF. The gene calls are TRBV6-1 and TRBJ1-5; the match to TRBD1 covers 9 bases. J lost 3 bases, V lost 4 bases, and 4 bases had no gene match. Germline V gives CDR1 MNHNS, CDR2 SASEGT. The CDR3 sequence is 15 residues long.

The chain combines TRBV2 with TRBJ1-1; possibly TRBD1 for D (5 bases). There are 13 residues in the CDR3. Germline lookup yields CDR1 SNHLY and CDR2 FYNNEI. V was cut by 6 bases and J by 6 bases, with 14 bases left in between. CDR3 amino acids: CASSPQGKAEAFF. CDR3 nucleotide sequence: TGTGCCAGCAGCCCCCAGGGTAAGGCTGAAGCTTTCTTT.

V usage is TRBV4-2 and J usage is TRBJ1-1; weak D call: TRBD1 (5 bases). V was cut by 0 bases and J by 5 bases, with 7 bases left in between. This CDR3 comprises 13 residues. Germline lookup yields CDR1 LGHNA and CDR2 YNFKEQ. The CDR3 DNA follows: TGTGCCAGCAGCCAAGACGGGGGAACTGAAGCTTTCTTT. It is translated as CASSQDGGTEAFF.

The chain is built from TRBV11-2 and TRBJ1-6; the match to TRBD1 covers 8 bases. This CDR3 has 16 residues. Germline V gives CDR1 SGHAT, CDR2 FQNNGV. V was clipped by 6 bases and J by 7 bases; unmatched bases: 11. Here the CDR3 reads CASRTLRDRRNSPLHF. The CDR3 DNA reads TGTGCCAGCAGAACCTTACGGGACAGGAGGAATTCACCCCTCCACTTT.

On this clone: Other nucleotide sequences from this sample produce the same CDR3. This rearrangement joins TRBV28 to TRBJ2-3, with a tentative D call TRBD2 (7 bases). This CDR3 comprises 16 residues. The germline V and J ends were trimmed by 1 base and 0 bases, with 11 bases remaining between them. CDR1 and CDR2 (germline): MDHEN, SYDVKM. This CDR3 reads CASSLSGGSSTDTQYF. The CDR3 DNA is TGTGCCAGCAGTTTATCGGGGGGCTCTAGCACAGATACGCAGTATTTT.

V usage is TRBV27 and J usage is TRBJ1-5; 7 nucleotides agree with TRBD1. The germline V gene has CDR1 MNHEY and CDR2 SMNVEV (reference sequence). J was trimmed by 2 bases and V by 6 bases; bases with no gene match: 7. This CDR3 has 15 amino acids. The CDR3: CASRPDREGNQPQHF. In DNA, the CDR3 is TGTGCCAGCAGACCCGACAGGGAAGGCAATCAGCCCCAGCATTTT.

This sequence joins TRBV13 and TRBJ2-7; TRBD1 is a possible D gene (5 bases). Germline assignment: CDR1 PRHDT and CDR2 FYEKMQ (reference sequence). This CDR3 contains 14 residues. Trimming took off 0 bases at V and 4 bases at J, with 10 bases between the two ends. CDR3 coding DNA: TGTGCCAGCAGCTTAGGGCGACAGTTTTACGAGCAGTACTTC. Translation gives CASSLGRQFYEQYF.

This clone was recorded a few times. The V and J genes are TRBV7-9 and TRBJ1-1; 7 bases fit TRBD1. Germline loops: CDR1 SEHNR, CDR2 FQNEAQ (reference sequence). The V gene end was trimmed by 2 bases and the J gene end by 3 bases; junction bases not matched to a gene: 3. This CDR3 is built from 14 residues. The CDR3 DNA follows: TGTGCCAGCAGCTTAAAGGGGGCCGACACTGAAGCTTTCTTT. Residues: CASSLKGADTEAFF.

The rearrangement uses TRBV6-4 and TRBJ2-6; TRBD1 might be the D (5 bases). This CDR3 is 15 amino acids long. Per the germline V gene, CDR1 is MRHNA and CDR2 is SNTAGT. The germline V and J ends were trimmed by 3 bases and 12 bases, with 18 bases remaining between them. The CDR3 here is CASSDNYGAYSVLTF. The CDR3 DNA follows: TGTGCCAGCAGTGATAACTATGGGGCTTATAGCGTCCTGACTTTC.

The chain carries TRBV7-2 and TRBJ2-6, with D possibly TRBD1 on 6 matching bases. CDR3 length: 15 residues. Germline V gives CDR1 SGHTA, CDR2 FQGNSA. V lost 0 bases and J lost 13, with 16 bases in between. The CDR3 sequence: CASSLARARGEVLTF. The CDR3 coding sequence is TGTGCCAGCAGCTTAGCCAGGGCCAGGGGAGAGGTCCTGACTTTC.

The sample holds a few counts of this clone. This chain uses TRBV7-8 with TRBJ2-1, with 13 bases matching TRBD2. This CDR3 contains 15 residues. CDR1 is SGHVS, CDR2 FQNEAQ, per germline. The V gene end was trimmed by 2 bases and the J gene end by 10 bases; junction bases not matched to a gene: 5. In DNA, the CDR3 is TGTGCCAGCAGCTTAACTAGCGGGGGGGCCGGGGAGCAGTTCTTC. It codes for CASSLTSGGAGEQFF.

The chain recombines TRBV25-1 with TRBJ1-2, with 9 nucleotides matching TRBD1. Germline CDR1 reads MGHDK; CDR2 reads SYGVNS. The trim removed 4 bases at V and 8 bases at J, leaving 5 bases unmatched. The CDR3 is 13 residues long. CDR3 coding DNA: TGTGCCAGCAGTGGAACAGGGGGCGGAGGCTACACCTTC. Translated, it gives CASSGTGGGGYTF.

The CDR3 protein is CASSSPGTGYEQYF. In nucleotides, the CDR3 is TGTGCCAGCAGCTCCCCCGGGACTGGCTACGAGCAGTACTTC. The gene calls are TRBV13 and TRBJ2-7; tentatively, D is TRBD2 (6 bases). Trimming shortened V by 4 bases and J by 3 bases, and 13 bases separated the two germline ends. The CDR3 is 14 residues long. Germline CDR1 PRHDT, CDR2 FYEKMQ (reference sequence).

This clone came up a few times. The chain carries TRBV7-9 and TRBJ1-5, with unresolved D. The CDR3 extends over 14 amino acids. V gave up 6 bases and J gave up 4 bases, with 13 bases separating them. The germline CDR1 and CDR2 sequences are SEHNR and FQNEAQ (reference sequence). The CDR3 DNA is TGTGCCAGCAGTTACGTCGCAGTGAATCAGCCCCAGCATTTT. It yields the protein CASSYVAVNQPQHF.

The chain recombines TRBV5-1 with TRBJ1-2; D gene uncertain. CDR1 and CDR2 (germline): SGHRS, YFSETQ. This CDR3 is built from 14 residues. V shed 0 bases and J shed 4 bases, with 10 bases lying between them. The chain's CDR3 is CASSLVPEGYGYTF. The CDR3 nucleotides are TGCGCCAGCAGCTTGGTTCCGGAGGGCTATGGCTACACCTTC.

The CDR3 DNA is TGTGCCAGCAGTTTCCAGGCCGATCTTGGCTACACCTTC. Amino acid sequence: CASSFQADLGYTF. The chain combines TRBV6-5 with TRBJ1-2; D is uncertain. The V end was cut by 4 bases, the J end by 7 bases, with 13 bases between. This CDR3 comprises 13 residues. CDR1 and CDR2 (germline): MNHEY, SVGAGI.

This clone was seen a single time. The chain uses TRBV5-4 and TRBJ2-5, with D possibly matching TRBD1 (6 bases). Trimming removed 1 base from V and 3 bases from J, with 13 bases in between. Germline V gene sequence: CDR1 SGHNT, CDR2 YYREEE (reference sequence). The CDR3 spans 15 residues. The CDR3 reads CASSLYAGVEETQYF. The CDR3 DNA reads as TGTGCCAGCAGCTTGTACGCAGGGGTCGAAGAGACCCAGTACTTC.

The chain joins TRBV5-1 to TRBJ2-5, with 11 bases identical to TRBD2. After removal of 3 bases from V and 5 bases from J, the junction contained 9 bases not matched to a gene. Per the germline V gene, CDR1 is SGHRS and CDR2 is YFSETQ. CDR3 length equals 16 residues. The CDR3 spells CASSYSGGVREETQYF. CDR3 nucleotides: TGCGCCAGCAGCTATAGCGGGGGGGTTCGGGAGGAGACCCAGTACTTC.

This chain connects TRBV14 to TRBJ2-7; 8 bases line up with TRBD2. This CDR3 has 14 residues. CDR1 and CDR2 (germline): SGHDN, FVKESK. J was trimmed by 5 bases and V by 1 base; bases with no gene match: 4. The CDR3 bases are TGTGCCAGCAGCCAAGCGGGAGGGACCCACGAGCAGTACTTC. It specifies CASSQAGGTHEQYF.

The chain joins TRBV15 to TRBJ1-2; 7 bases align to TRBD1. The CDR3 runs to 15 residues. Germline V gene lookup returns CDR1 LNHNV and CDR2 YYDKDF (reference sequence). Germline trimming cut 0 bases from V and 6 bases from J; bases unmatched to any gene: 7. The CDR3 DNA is TGTGCCACCAGCAGAGATCGACAGGGTCGGAATGGCTACACCTTC. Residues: CATSRDRQGRNGYTF.

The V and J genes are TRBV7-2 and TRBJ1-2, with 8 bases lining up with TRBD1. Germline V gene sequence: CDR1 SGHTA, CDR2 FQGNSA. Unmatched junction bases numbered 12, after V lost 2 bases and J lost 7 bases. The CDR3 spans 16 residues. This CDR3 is CASSLTGQGLISGYTF. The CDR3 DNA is TGTGCCAGCAGCTTAACAGGACAGGGCTTAATAAGTGGCTACACCTTC.

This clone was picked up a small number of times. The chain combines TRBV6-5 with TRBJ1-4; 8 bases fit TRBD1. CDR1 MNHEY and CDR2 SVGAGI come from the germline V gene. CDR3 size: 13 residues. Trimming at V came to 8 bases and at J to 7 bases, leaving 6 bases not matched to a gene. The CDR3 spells CASGQGFIEKLFF. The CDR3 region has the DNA TGTGCCAGCGGACAGGGTTTCATTGAAAAACTGTTTTTT.

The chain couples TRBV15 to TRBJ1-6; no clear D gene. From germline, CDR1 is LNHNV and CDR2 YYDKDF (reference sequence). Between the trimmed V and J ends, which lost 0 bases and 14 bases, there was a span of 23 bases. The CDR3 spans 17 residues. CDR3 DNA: TGTGCCACCAGCAGAGATCCCCCCAGTGGCCTTATGCGGGCCCTCCACTTT. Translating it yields CATSRDPPSGLMRALHF.

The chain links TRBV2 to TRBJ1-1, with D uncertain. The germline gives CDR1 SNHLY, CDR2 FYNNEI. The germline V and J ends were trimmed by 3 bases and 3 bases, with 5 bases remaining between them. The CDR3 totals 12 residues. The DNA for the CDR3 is TGTGCCAGCAGTGATAGTCACACTGAAGCTTTCTTT. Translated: CASSDSHTEAFF.

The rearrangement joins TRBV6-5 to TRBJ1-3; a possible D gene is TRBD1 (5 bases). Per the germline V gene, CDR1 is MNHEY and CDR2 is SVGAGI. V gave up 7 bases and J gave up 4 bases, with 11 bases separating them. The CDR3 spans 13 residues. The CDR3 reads CASTGGSGNTIYF. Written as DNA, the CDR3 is TGTGCCAGCACCGGGGGGTCGGGAAACACCATATATTTT.

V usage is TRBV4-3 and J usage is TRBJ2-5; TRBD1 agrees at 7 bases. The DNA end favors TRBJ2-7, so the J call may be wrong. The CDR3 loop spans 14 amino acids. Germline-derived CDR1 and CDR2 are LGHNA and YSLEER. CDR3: CASSQNSRGFEQYF. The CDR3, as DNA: TGCGCCAGCAGCCAAAATTCCAGGGGGTTCGAGCAGTACTTC.

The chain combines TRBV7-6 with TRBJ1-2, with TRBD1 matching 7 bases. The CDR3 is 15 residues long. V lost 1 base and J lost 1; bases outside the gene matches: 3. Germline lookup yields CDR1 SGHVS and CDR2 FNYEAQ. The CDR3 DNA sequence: TGTGCCAGCAGCTTAGGGACAGGACATAACTATGGCTACACCTTC. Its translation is CASSLGTGHNYGYTF.